Presented here are 21 T cell receptor beta chains from one specimen sequenced in a study of blood T cell repertoires in COVID-19. Method: immunoSEQ multiplex PCR; TCRdb's copy keeps in-frame clones and lacks some. The data show 120,000 or so clones, less than 75% seen once. Sequences were obtained from peripheral blood. These TCRs come from a human donor with acute or convalescent COVID-19. The donor label of this sample is uncertain.

V and J are TRBV7-2 and TRBJ2-5, with D possibly matching TRBD2 (6 bases). The germline CDR1 and CDR2 sequences are SGHTA and FQGNSA. The CDR3 runs 15 residues. The V and J ends lost 4 bases and 5 bases respectively, with 17 bases between them. The CDR3 DNA sequence: TGTGCCAGCAGCTATCGTTGGGCGGGGTGGGAGACCCAGTACTTC. Its protein product is CASSYRWAGWETQYF.

The V call is TRBV19, the J call TRBJ1-2; D not certain. This CDR3 comprises 13 residues. V was shortened by 10 bases and J by 7 bases, with 19 bases between the two germline ends. Germline CDR1 is LNHDA and CDR2 is SQIVND (reference sequence). The CDR3 DNA reads TGTGCCACCCGAGGGAGGCAGATCTCTGGCTACACCTTC. This translates into CATRGRQISGYTF.

This rearrangement joins TRBV6-1 to TRBJ2-7; tentative D call: TRBD1 (5 bases). The CDR3 is 14 amino acids. The germline V gene has CDR1 MNHNS and CDR2 SASEGT. With 2 bases removed from V and 0 bases from J, the gap between germline ends came to 8 bases. The CDR3 nucleotides read TGTGCCAGCAGTGAAAGCAGGGTCTCCTACGAGCAGTACGTC. It encodes CASSESRVSYEQYV.

This clone is a singleton in its sample. The chain uses TRBV5-1 and TRBJ1-4; D might be TRBD1 (6 bases). Trimming shortened V by 4 bases and J by 6 bases, and 10 bases separated the two germline ends. From germline, CDR1 is SGHRS and CDR2 YFSETQ. This CDR3 is 13 amino acids long. This CDR3 reads CASSKDSHEKLFF. Written as DNA, the CDR3 is TGCGCCAGCAGCAAGGACAGCCATGAAAAACTGTTTTTT.

The chain links TRBV2 to TRBJ1-3; unclear D gene. The CDR3 is 14 residues long. Germline CDR1 and CDR2: SNHLY and FYNNEI. V was trimmed by 4 bases and J by 0 bases, leaving 7 bases between them. In DNA form, the CDR3 reads TGTGCCAGCAGTGGGGCCCTCTCTGGAAACACCATATATTTT. This sequence encodes CASSGALSGNTIYF.

Regarding this clone: This sample also contains other DNA sequences that code for the same CDR3. V usage is TRBV6-5 and J usage is TRBJ2-3; possible D gene TRBD2, 7 bases. Trimming pared 4 bases from V and 0 bases from J, leaving 11 bases between. This CDR3 contains 15 residues. Per the germline V gene, CDR1 is MNHEY and CDR2 is SVGAGI. For the CDR3, the DNA is TGTGCCAGCAGTTTGGGGGGGCAAAGCACAGATACGCAGTATTTT. It codes for CASSLGGQSTDTQYF.

The chain links TRBV14 to TRBJ2-2; TRBD2 aligns across 8 bases. The germline V gene encodes CDR1 SGHDN and CDR2 FVKESK. J gave up 1 base and V 2 bases, and 6 bases lay outside the gene matches. The CDR3 has 17 residues. CDR3 coding DNA: TGTGCCAGCAGCCAATCTAGTCTAGCGGGGAACACCGGGGAGCTGTTTTTT. As protein: CASSQSSLAGNTGELFF.

The gene calls are TRBV19 and TRBJ2-7; 7 bases match TRBD1. This CDR3 is 12 amino acids long. J lost 2 bases, V lost 8 bases, and 3 bases had no gene match. The germline V gene encodes CDR1 LNHDA and CDR2 SQIVND (reference sequence). CDR3 protein: CASRDRAYEQYF. DNA for the CDR3: TGTGCCAGTCGGGACAGAGCCTACGAGCAGTACTTC.

The rearrangement uses TRBV18 and TRBJ1-5; D remains unclear. Per germline, CDR1 KGHSH and CDR2 LQKENI. V shed 3 bases and J shed 1 base, with 10 bases lying between them. The CDR3 covers 15 residues. The CDR3 nucleotides read TGTGCCAGCTCACCTAGTTCAGGAAGCAATCAGCCCCAGCATTTT. The encoded protein is CASSPSSGSNQPQHF.

The CDR3 region has the DNA TGTGCCAGCAGCAGACCGGGACATAACTATGGCTACACCTTC. It specifies CASSRPGHNYGYTF. V usage is TRBV5-6 and J usage is TRBJ1-2, with D tentatively TRBD1 (6 bases). The CDR3 covers 14 residues. V lost 4 bases to trimming and J lost 1 base, with 11 bases between them. Germline lookup yields CDR1 SGHDT and CDR2 YYEEEE.

This clone showed up just a few times. V usage is TRBV5-6 and J usage is TRBJ2-1; 9 bases are shared with TRBD1. The CDR3 extends over 19 amino acids. J lost 5 bases, V lost 4 bases, and 19 bases had no gene match. Germline V CDR1 and CDR2: SGHDT, YYEEEE. DNA for the CDR3: TGTGCCAGCAGCCGAGCCCGCGCCGGGACAGGGCTTGGTCACAATGAGCAGTTCTTC. It codes for CASSRARAGTGLGHNEQFF.

V usage is TRBV29-1 and J usage is TRBJ1-1; tentative D call: TRBD1 (5 bases). CDR3 size: 16 residues. V lost 1 base to trimming and J lost 0 bases, with 15 bases between them. Germline CDR1 SQVTM, CDR2 ANQGSEA. The CDR3 nucleotides are TGCAGCGTTGAAGTCGATCCAGGGCGCATGAACACTGAAGCTTTCTTT. Translated, it gives CSVEVDPGRMNTEAFF. The complete variable domain, with remaining parts taken from reference TRBV29-1 and TRBJ1-1, reads SAVISQKPSRDICQRGTSLTIQCQVDSQVTMMFWYRQQPGQSLTLIATANQGSEATYESGFVIDKFPISRPNLTFSTLTVSNMSPEDSSIYLCSVEVDPGRMNTEAFFGQGTRLTVV.

This clone was seen only once. The J gene is TRBJ1-1, the V gene TRBV6-5; 7 nucleotides align to TRBD1. Per germline, CDR1 MNHEY and CDR2 SVGAGI. With V trimmed by 7 bases and J by 7 bases, 15 bases remained unmatched. The CDR3 runs to 15 residues. This chain's CDR3 is CASNSGYGTVGEAFF. In nucleotides, the CDR3 is TGTGCCAGCAATTCCGGTTACGGGACAGTCGGTGAAGCTTTCTTT.

The chain couples TRBV27 to TRBJ2-3; TRBD1 is a possible D gene (7 bases). The CDR3 length is 14 residues. Germline values: CDR1 MNHEY, CDR2 SMNVEV (reference sequence). V was trimmed by 8 bases and J by 6 bases, leaving 18 bases between them. CDR3 loop: CASSRRGPFDTQYF. The CDR3 bases are TGTGCCAGCTCTCGGAGGGGGCCGTTTGATACGCAGTATTTT.

The chain carries TRBV6-5 and TRBJ2-5; 7 bases are a match to TRBD2. The germline CDR1 and CDR2 sequences are MNHEY and SVGAGI. The CDR3 consists of 14 residues. The ends lost 5 bases at V and 6 bases at J; junction bases unmatched: 9. Here the CDR3 reads CASSPSGLVKTQYF. The CDR3, as DNA: TGTGCCAGCAGTCCCTCAGGACTAGTAAAGACCCAGTACTTC.

This chain joins TRBV28 and TRBJ1-3; no definite D call. This CDR3 has 12 residues. Per germline, CDR1 MDHEN and CDR2 SYDVKM. The V and J ends lost 5 bases and 5 bases respectively, with 7 bases between them. The CDR3 loop reads CASSPARNTIYF. CDR3 nucleotide sequence: TGTGCCAGCAGTCCCGCGAGAAACACCATATATTTT. The full variable domain, in which reference TRBV28 and TRBJ1-3 provide the parts outside the CDR3, is DVKVTQSSRYLVKRTGEKVFLECVQDMDHENMFWYRQDPGLGLRLIYFSYDVKMKEKGDIPEGYSVSREKKERFSLILESASTNQTSMYLCASSPARNTIYFGEGSWLTVV.

The V and J genes are TRBV7-8 and TRBJ1-6; no firm D call. The V and J ends lost 5 bases and 5 bases respectively, with 16 bases between them. Per germline, CDR1 SGHVS and CDR2 FQNEAQ. This CDR3 is built from 16 residues. The CDR3 DNA is TGTGCCAGCAGCCGGAACTTAGTGACTAATAATTCACCCCTCCACTTT. Protein: CASSRNLVTNNSPLHF.

The chain has TRBV4-1 and TRBJ2-2, with TRBD2 matching 9 bases. The CDR3 length is 17 residues. CDR1 is MGHRA and CDR2 is YSYEKL in the germline V gene. Trimming removed 4 bases from V and 0 bases from J; junction bases left unmatched: 6. The DNA of the CDR3 is TGCGCCAGCAGCCGGCAGGGCGGGGGGGCGAACACCGGGGAGCTGTTTTTT. This gives the protein CASSRQGGGANTGELFF.

The chain carries TRBV2 and TRBJ1-1, with D uncertain. The CDR3 extends over 10 amino acids. CDR1 is SNHLY, CDR2 FYNNEI, per germline. With 4 bases removed from V and 7 bases from J, the gap between germline ends came to 4 bases. The CDR3 loop reads CASSALEAFF. The CDR3 coding sequence is TGTGCCAGCAGTGCTCTTGAAGCTTTCTTT.

The chain couples TRBV7-9 to TRBJ1-2, with 8 bases matching TRBD1. The CDR3 length is 13 residues. Trimming cost V 4 bases and J 7 bases; bases outside gene matches: 5. The V gene's germline CDR1 is SEHNR and CDR2 FQNEAQ (reference sequence). The CDR3 DNA reads as TGTGCCAGCAGCTCCTTGGACAGGGCTGGCTACACCTTC. Protein sequence: CASSSLDRAGYTF.

This clone was counted a single time. As DNA, the CDR3 is TGTGCCAGCACCACCCGGGGAAACACCATATATTTT. Translation gives CASTTRGNTIYF. The genes are TRBV12-3 or TRBV12-4 and TRBJ1-3; D call uncertain. The CDR3 spans 12 residues. Between the trimmed V and J ends, which lost 7 bases and 4 bases, there was a span of 8 bases.